This T cell receptor (beta chain) is drawn from a study of cytomegalovirus exposure and HLA in healthy donors. Study findings and constraints: In a later analysis, HLA-associated beta chains showed higher expansion and lower generation probabilities than comparable chains. Most TCR sequences were uncommon, yet certain public TCRs appeared in many donors. Later on, a genetic analysis was performed. It linked a missense variant in DCLRE1C with V- and J-gene trimming of TCR beta. Most of the TCR beta V segments (in an earlier analysis) were productive either about 90% or about 30% of the time.

Primers included in the PCR were 60 Vbeta and 13 Jbeta primers. The method was immunoSEQ multiplex PCR; TCRdb's version includes in-frame clones alone and lacks a portion of them. The table includes roughly 160,000 clones, less than 85% detected once. A word on this clone: Antigen unknown.

This clonotype was obtained from a man aged 35 to 55 in good health and CMV-seronegative. The sample taken for sequencing was PBMCs.

CDR3 residues: CAIPLRVADTQYF. CDR3 DNA: TGCGCCATCCCCCTCCGAGTAGCAGATACGCAGTATTTT. This rearrangement joins TRBV5-1 to TRBJ2-3; D uncertain. The CDR3 sequence is 13 residues long. The germline CDR1 and CDR2 sequences are SGHRS and YFSETQ. Trimming shortened V by 9 bases and J by 4 bases, and 15 bases separated the two germline ends.